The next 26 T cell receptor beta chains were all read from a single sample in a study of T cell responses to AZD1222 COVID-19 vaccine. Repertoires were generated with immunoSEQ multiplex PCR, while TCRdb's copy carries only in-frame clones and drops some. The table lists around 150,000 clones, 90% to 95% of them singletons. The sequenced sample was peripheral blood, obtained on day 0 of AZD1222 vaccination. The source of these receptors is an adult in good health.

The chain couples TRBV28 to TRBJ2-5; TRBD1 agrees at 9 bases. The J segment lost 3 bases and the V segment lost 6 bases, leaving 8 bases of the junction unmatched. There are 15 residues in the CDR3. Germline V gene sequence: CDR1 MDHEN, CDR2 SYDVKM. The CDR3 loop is CASRDLRQGEETQYF. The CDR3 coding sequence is TGTGCCAGCAGGGACCTCAGACAGGGGGAAGAGACCCAGTACTTC. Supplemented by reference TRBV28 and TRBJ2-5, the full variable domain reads DVKVTQSSRYLVKRTGEKVFLECVQDMDHENMFWYRQDPGLGLRLIYFSYDVKMKEKGDIPEGYSVSREKKERFSLILESASTNQTSMYLCASRDLRQGEETQYFGPGTRLLVL.

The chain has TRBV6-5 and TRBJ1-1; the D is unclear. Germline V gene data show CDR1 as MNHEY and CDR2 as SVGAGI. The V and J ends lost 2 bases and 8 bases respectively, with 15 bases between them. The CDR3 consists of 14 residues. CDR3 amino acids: CASSYLRWLPEAFF. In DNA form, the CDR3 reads TGTGCCAGCAGTTACCTTCGGTGGCTGCCCGAAGCTTTCTTT.

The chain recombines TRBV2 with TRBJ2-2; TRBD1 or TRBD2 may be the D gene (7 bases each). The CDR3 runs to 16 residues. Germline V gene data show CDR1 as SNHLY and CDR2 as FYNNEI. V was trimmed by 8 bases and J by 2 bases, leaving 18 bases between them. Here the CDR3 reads CASLRGTAVNTGELFF. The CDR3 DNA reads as TGTGCCAGCCTGCGGGGGACAGCGGTAAACACCGGGGAGCTGTTTTTT.

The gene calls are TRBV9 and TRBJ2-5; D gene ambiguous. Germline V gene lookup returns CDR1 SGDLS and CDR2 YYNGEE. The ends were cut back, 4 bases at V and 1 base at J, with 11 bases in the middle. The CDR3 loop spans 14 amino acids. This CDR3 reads CASSPTHFQETQYF. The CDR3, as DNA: TGTGCCAGCAGCCCGACCCACTTCCAAGAGACCCAGTACTTC.

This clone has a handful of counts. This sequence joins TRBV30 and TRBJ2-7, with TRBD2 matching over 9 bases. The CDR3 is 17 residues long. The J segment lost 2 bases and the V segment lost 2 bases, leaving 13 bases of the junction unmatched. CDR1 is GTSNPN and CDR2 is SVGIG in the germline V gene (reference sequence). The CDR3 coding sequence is TGTGCCTGGAGTTCCCCACCCCGACTAGCGGTTACCTACGAGCAGTACTTC. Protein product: CAWSSPPRLAVTYEQYF.

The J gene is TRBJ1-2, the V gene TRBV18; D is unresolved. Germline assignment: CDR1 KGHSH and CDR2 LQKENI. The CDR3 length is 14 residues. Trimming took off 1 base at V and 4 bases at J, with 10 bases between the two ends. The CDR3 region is CASSPLNSVYGYTF. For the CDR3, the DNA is TGTGCCAGCTCACCACTCAACAGCGTCTATGGCTACACCTTC.

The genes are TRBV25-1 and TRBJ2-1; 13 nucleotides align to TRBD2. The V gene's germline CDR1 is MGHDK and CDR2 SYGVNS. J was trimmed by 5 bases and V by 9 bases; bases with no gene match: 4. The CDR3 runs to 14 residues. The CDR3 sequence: CASSLAGGHNEQFF. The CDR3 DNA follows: TGTGCCAGTTCACTAGCGGGGGGGCACAATGAGCAGTTCTTC. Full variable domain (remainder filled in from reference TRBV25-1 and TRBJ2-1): EADIYQTPRYLVIGTGKKITLECSQTMGHDKMYWYQQDPGMELHLIHYSYGVNSTEKGDLSSESTVSRIRTEHFPLTLESARPSHTSQYLCASSLAGGHNEQFFGPGTRLTVL.

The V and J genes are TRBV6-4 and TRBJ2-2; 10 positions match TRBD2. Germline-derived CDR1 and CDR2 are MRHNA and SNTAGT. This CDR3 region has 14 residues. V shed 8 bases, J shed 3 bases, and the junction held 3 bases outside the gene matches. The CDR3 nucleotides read TGTGCCAGCCAGCGGGAGGGGGACACCGGGGAGCTGTTTTTT. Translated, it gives CASQREGDTGELFF.

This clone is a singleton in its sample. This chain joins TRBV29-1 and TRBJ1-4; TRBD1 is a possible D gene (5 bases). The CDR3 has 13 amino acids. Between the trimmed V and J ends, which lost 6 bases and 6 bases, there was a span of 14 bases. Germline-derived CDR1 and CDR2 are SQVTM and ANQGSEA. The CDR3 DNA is TGCAGCGTGGAGTGGGGGAAGGATGAAAAACTGTTTTTT. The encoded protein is CSVEWGKDEKLFF.

The DNA for the CDR3 is TGTGCCAGCAGCTTAATGGGGAACTATGGCTACACCTTC. It specifies CASSLMGNYGYTF. The chain couples TRBV7-9 to TRBJ1-2, with unresolved D. Germline CDR1 reads SEHNR; CDR2 reads FQNEAQ (reference sequence). There are 13 residues in the CDR3. V shed 2 bases and J shed 2 bases, with 6 bases lying between them.

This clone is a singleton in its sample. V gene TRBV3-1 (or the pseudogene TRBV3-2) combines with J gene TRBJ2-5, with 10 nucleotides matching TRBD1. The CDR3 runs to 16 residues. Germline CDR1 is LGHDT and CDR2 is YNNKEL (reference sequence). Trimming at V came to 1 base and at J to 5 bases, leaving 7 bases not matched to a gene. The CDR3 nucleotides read TGTGCCAGCAGCCAAGGTCCGGGACAGGGGTGGGAGACCCAGTACTTC. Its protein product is CASSQGPGQGWETQYF.

This chain's CDR3 is CASSQDRTGELFF. In DNA form, the CDR3 reads TGCGCCAGCAGCCAAGATAGGACCGGGGAGCTGTTTTTT. The chain is built from TRBV4-3 and TRBJ2-2; D unclear. The germline gives CDR1 LGHNA, CDR2 YSLEER. V was shortened by 0 bases and J by 5 bases, with 4 bases between the two germline ends. This CDR3 spans 13 amino acids.

CDR3: CASSDRKETQYF. The CDR3 DNA is TGTGCCAGCAGTGACAGAAAAGAGACCCAGTACTTC. The chain recombines TRBV6-1 with TRBJ2-5; D is unresolved. Trimming shortened V by 3 bases and J by 3 bases, and 5 bases separated the two germline ends. Germline V lookup: CDR1 MNHNS, CDR2 SASEGT. The CDR3 runs to 12 residues.

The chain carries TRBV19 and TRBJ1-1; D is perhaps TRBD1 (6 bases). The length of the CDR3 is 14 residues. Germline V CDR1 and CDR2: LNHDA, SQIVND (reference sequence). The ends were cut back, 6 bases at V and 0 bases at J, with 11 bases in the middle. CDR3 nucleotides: TGTGCCAGTAGCCACAGGGAAATGAACACTGAAGCTTTCTTT. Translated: CASSHREMNTEAFF.

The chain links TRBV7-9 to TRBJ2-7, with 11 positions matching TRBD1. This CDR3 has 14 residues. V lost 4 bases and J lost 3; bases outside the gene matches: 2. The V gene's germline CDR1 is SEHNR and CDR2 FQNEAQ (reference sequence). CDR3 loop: CASSSGQGGYEQYF. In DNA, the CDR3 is TGTGCCAGCAGCTCGGGACAGGGGGGCTACGAGCAGTACTTC. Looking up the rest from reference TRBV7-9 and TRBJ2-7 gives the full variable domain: DTGVSQNPRHKITKRGQNVTFRCDPISEHNRLYWYRQTLGQGPEFLTYFQNEAQLEKSRLLSDRFSAERPKGSFSTLEIQRTEQGDSAMYLCASSSGQGGYEQYFGPGTRLTVT.

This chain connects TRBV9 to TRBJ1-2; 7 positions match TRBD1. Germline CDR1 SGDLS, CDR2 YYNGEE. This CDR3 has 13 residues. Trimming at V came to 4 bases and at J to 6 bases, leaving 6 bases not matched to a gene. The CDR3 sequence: CASSPGTVHGYTF. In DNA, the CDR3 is TGTGCCAGCAGCCCCGGGACAGTTCATGGCTACACCTTC.

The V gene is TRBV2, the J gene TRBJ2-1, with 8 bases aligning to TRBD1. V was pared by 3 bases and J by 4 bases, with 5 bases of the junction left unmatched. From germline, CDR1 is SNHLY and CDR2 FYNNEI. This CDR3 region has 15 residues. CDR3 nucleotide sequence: TGTGCCAGCAGTGACGAGGGACAGGTTTACAATGAGCAGTTCTTC. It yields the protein CASSDEGQVYNEQFF.

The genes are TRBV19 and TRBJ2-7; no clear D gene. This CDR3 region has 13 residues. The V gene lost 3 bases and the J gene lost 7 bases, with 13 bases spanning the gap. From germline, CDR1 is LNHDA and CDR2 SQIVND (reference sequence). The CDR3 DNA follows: TGTGCCAGTAGTATCTCGACTGCCGGGGAGCAGTACTTC. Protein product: CASSISTAGEQYF.

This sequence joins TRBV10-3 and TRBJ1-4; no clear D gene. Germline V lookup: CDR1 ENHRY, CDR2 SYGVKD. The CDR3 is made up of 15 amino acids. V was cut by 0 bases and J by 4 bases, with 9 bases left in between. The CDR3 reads CAISESGSFNEKLFF. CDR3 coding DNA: TGTGCCATCAGTGAGTCAGGCAGTTTTAATGAAAAACTGTTTTTT.

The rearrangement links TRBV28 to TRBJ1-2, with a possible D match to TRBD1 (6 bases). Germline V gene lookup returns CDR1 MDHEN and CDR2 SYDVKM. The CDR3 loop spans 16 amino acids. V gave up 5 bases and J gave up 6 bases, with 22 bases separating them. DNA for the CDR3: TGTGCCAGCAGTCCATCGGACAGAGGGAGCGTCGATGGCTACACCTTC. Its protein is CASSPSDRGSVDGYTF.

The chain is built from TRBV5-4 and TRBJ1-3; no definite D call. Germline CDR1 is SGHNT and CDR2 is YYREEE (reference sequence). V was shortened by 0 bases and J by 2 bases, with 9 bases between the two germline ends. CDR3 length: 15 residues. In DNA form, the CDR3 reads TGTGCCAGCAGCTTGGATCCAGTTCCTGGAAACACCATATATTTT. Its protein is CASSLDPVPGNTIYF.

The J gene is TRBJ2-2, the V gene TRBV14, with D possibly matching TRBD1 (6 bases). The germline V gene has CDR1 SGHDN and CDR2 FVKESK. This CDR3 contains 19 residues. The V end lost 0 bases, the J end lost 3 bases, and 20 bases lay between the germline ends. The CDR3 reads CASSQEGFHRGLDTGELFF. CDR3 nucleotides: TGTGCCAGCAGCCAAGAAGGATTTCATAGGGGGTTGGACACCGGGGAGCTGTTTTTT.

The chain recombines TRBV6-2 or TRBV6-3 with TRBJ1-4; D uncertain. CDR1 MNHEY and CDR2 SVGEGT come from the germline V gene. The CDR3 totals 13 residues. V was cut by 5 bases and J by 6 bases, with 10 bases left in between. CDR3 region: CASSAAEDEKLFF. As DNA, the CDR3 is TGTGCCAGCAGTGCCGCCGAGGATGAAAAACTGTTTTTT.

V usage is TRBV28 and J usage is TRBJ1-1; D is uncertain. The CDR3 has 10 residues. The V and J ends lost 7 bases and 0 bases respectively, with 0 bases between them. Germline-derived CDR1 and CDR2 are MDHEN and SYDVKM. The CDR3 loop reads CASMNTEAFF. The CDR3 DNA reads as TGTGCCAGCATGAACACTGAAGCTTTCTTT.

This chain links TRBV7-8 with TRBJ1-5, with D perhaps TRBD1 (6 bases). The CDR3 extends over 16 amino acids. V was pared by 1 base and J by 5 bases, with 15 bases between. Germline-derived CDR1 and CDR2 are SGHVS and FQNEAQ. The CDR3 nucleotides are TGTGCCAGCAGCTTAGGTCCAGCCAGGGGTGATCAGCCCCAGCATTTT. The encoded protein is CASSLGPARGDQPQHF.

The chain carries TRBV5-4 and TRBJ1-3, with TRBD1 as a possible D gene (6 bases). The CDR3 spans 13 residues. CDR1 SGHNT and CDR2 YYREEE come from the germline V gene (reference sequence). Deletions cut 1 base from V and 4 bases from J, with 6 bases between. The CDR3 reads CASSLTGGNTIYF. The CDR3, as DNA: TGTGCCAGCAGCTTGACAGGGGGAAACACCATATATTTT.